The 8 T cell receptor beta chains given below trace back to one sample, sequenced in a study of T cell responses to AZD1222 COVID-19 vaccine. The protocol was immunoSEQ multiplex PCR, while the TCRdb copy is restricted to in-frame clones and leaves out a portion. The sample has some 200,000 clones, more than 85% seen once. The sample here was peripheral blood, taken 28 days after the second AZD1222 dose. The receptor source for this set is an adult who received the AZD1222 COVID-19 vaccine.

The chain uses TRBV29-1 and TRBJ2-2, with D possibly being TRBD2 (6 bases). Germline V CDR1 and CDR2: SQVTM, ANQGSEA. CDR3 size: 11 residues. Between the trimmed V and J ends, which lost 7 bases and 6 bases, there was a span of 9 bases. This chain's CDR3 is CSALAAGELFF. The CDR3 DNA reads as TGCAGCGCACTAGCAGCCGGGGAGCTGTTTTTT.

The CDR3 sequence: CASSLGDLGAEKLFF. In nucleotides, the CDR3 is TGTGCCAGCAGCTTGGGGGATCTTGGTGCTGAAAAACTGTTTTTT. This chain uses TRBV5-8 with TRBJ1-4; D unresolved. V lost 0 bases and J lost 7, with 13 bases in between. Germline V gene lookup returns CDR1 SGHTS and CDR2 YDEGEE. This CDR3 region has 15 residues.

CDR3: CATRWAGVNQPQHF. The CDR3 DNA reads as TGTGCCACCAGATGGGCAGGGGTGAATCAGCCCCAGCATTTT. The rearrangement links TRBV19 to TRBJ1-5, with TRBD1 as a possible D gene (6 bases). CDR1 and CDR2 (germline): LNHDA, SQIVND (reference sequence). V was shortened by 10 bases and J by 4 bases, with 17 bases between the two germline ends. This CDR3 is 14 amino acids long.

CDR3 nucleotides: TGTGCCACCAGTGAGAGAAGGTCCCTTGACAATGAGCAGTTCTTC. Translating gives CATSERRSLDNEQFF. This chain links TRBV24-1 with TRBJ2-1; no definite D call. The germline V gene has CDR1 KGHDR and CDR2 SFDVKD. The V end was cut by 4 bases, the J end by 5 bases, with 14 bases between. This CDR3 comprises 15 residues.

The J gene is TRBJ1-3, the V gene TRBV27; perhaps TRBD1 as D (5 bases). V lost 2 bases and J 3 bases, leaving 14 bases between the germline ends. CDR1 and CDR2 (germline): MNHEY, SMNVEV (reference sequence). This CDR3 is 16 amino acids long. CDR3 region: CASSLRGRSFGNTIYF. CDR3 bases: TGTGCCAGCAGTTTAAGGGGCAGATCCTTTGGAAACACCATATATTTT.

The chain joins TRBV5-1 to TRBJ1-2, with D uncertain. With 3 bases removed from V and 4 bases from J, the gap between germline ends came to 10 bases. CDR3 length equals 13 residues. Germline-derived CDR1 and CDR2 are SGHRS and YFSETQ. This chain's CDR3 is CASSYSSSYGYTF. Written as DNA, the CDR3 is TGCGCCAGCAGCTACTCATCTAGCTATGGCTACACCTTC.

In this sample, this clone turned up a few times. The chain is built from TRBV28 and TRBJ2-7, with D perhaps TRBD1 (5 bases). Trimming cost V 4 bases and J 4 bases, with 20 bases left between them. Germline CDR1 MDHEN, CDR2 SYDVKM. This CDR3 has 16 residues. This CDR3 is CASSSGADGALYEQYF. For the CDR3, the DNA is TGTGCCAGCAGTTCAGGCGCCGATGGGGCGCTATACGAGCAGTACTTC.

CDR3 sequence: CASSPGQMNGYTF. The CDR3 DNA reads as TGTGCCAGCAGCCCGGGACAGATGAATGGCTACACCTTC. This chain links TRBV21-1 with TRBJ1-2; the D segment call TRBD1 is taken from the table without a DNA check. TRBV21-1 is reported as a pseudogene. This CDR3 contains 13 residues.